This T cell receptor (beta chain) was identified in a study of blood T cells in healthy people across ages. Study-level results: Conclusively comparing naive with antigen-experienced cells was impossible with unsorted PBMCs. Researchers report that TCR beta diversity correlated strongly with naive T cell percentage.

A second PCR, run for roughly 6 to 11 cycles, used a sample-barcoded 5' primer plus a J-beta primer mix. Each cDNA was tagged by a template-switch adaptor containing 12 random nucleotides. Sequencing recovered at least 2.5 million CDR3-containing paired-end reads from each sample. TCRdb re-called the 5' RACE reads with MiXCR, one entry per CDR3 protein. The data hold some 790,000 distinct CDR3 sequences, with more than 25% observed a single time. Details on this clonotype: The antigen is undetermined.

Looked up from germline, CDR1 is SGHVS and CDR2 is FQNEAQ. V was clipped by 1 base and J by 0 bases, with 13 bases between them. The CDR3 is 17 amino acids. The specimen was blood. This rearrangement joins TRBV7-8 to TRBJ1-5, with D unclear. The sequence was obtained from a woman of 80 years or more in good health. The CDR3 nucleotides are TGTGCCAGCAGCTTAGTTATTCGGTCTGATAGCAATCAGCCCCAGCATTTT. Its protein product is CASSLVIRSDSNQPQHF.